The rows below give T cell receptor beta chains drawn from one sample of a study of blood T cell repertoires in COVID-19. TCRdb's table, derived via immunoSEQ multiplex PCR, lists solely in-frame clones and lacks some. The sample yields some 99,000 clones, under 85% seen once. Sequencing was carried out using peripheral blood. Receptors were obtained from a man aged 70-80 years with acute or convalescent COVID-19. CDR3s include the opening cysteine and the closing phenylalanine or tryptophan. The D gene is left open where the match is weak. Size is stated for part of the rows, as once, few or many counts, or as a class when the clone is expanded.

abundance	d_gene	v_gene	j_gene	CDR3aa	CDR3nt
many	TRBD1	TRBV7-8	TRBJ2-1	CASSLRDRVNNEQFF	TGTGCCAGCAGCCTCCGGGACAGGGTTAACAATGAGCAGTTCTTC
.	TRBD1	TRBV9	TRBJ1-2	CASSTTARGIIYGYTF	TGTGCCAGCAGCACCACGGCCAGGGGGATCATCTATGGCTACACCTTC
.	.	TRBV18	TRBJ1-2	CASSLQGSNYGYTF	TGTGCCAGCTCACTACAGGGATCCAACTATGGCTACACCTTC
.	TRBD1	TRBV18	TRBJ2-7	CASSSTGNPYEQYF	TGTGCCAGCTCTTCGACAGGGAACCCCTACGAGCAGTACTTC
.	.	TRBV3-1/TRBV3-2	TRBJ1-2	CASSQVTQGLGYTF	TGTGCCAGCAGCCAAGTCACACAGGGCTTGGGCTACACCTTC
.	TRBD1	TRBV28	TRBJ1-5	CASSPIGTGAINQPQHF	TGTGCCAGCAGTCCAATAGGGACAGGGGCCATCAATCAGCCCCAGCATTTT
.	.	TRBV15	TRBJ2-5	CATSRGREETQYF	TGTGCCACCAGCAGAGGTAGAGAAGAGACCCAGTACTTC
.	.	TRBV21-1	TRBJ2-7	CASSIQEDRYYEQYF	TGTGCCAGCAGCATACAAGAGGACAGATACTACGAGCAGTACTTC
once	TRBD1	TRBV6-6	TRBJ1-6	CASSYGTANSPLHF	TGTGCCAGCAGTTACGGGACAGCTAATTCACCCCTCCACTTT
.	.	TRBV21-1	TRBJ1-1	CASSKAGHTNTEAFF	TGTGCCAGCAGCAAAGCTGGTCACACGAACACTGAAGCTTTCTTT
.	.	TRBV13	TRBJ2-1	CASSLQAGEQFF	TGTGCCAGCAGCTTACAGGCGGGTGAGCAGTTCTTC
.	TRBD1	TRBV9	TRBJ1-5	CASSPGQNNQPQHF	TGTGCCAGCAGCCCGGGACAGAACAATCAGCCCCAGCATTTT
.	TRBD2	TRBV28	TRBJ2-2	CATLFPGRSSTGELFF	TGTGCCACCCTATTTCCCGGGAGGAGTAGCACCGGGGAGCTGTTTTTT
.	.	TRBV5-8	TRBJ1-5	CASSFYAGGNQPQHF	TGTGCCAGCAGCTTTTATGCGGGGGGCAATCAGCCCCAGCATTTT
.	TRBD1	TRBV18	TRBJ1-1	CASSPEGDRMGEAFF	TGTGCCAGCTCCCCTGAGGGGGACAGGATGGGCGAAGCTTTCTTT
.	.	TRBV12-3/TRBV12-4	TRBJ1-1	CASSKGVATEAFF	TGTGCCAGCAGTAAAGGGGTTGCCACTGAAGCTTTCTTT
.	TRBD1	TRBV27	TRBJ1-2	CASSVRGHSYGYTF	TGTGCCAGCAGTGTTAGGGGGCATTCCTATGGCTACACCTTC
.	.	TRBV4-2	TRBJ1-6	CASSQGGQRGGSPLHF	TGTGCCAGCAGCCAAGGTGGTCAAAGAGGGGGTTCACCCCTCCACTTT
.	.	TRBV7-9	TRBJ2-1	CASRAYFDEQFF	TGTGCCAGCAGAGCATATTTTGATGAGCAGTTCTTC
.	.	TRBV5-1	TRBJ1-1	CASSPSGGIVNTEAFF	TGCGCCAGCAGCCCGTCGGGGGGGATTGTGAACACTGAAGCTTTCTTT
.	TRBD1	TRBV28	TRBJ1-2	CASSPLTGGYGYTF	TGTGCCAGCAGTCCCCTCACAGGGGGCTATGGCTACACCTTC
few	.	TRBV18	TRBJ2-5	CASSPKNGGEDGTQYF	TGTGCCAGCTCACCAAAGAATGGAGGGGAAGACGGGACCCAGTACTTC
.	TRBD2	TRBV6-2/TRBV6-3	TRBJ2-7	CASSYSKSGSQREQYF	TGTGCCAGCAGTTACTCGAAAAGCGGGAGTCAACGCGAGCAGTACTTC
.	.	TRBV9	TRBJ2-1	CASSVEGAQGFNEQFF	TGTGCCAGCAGCGTAGAAGGCGCACAGGGCTTCAATGAGCAGTTCTTC
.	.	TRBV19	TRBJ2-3	CASSIVWSSPDTQYF	TGTGCCAGTAGTATAGTGTGGAGTAGTCCAGATACGCAGTATTTT
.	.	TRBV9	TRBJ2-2	CASSVAVGAGELFF	TGTGCCAGCAGCGTAGCCGTGGGCGCGGGGGAGCTGTTTTTT
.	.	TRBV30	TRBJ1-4	CAWSGGVREKLFF	TGTGCCTGGAGCGGAGGGGTGAGAGAAAAACTGTTTTTT
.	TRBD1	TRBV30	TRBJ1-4	CAWTHRGLTNEKLFF	TGTGCCTGGACCCACAGGGGACTAACTAATGAAAAACTGTTTTTT